The 7 T cell receptor beta chains presented below share a single source sample, sequenced in a study of OX40 agonist ivuxolimab in advanced cancers. Method: immunoSEQ multiplex PCR; TCRdb's copy keeps in-frame clones and lacks some. The data hold 85,000 to 95,000 clones, with 80% to 90% observed a single time. Sequencing was performed on CD4+ or CD8+ T cells sorted from blood, taken in a trial of the OX40 agonist ivuxolimab. The receptors were sampled from an adult with an advanced solid tumor such as melanoma, head and neck, liver or kidney cancer.

This sequence joins TRBV21-1 and TRBJ2-1; the D call of TRBD2 is as the table states it, not checked on the DNA. TRBV21-1 is designated a pseudogene. This CDR3 contains 15 residues. As DNA, the CDR3 is TGTGCCAGCAGCAAAGGATTAGCGGGAGCCAGTGAGCAGTTCTTC. Protein: CASSKGLAGASEQFF.

The rearrangement joins TRBV29-1 to TRBJ1-5; no clear D gene. This CDR3 region has 12 residues. Trimming pared 4 bases from V and 7 bases from J, leaving 11 bases between. Per the germline V gene, CDR1 is SQVTM and CDR2 is ANQGSEA. CDR3 coding DNA: TGCAGCGTTGCAGAAGGGCAACAGCCCCAGCATTTT. This gives the protein CSVAEGQQPQHF. The full variable domain, rest sourced from reference TRBV29-1 and TRBJ1-5, is SAVISQKPSRDICQRGTSLTIQCQVDSQVTMMFWYRQQPGQSLTLIATANQGSEATYESGFVIDKFPISRPNLTFSTLTVSNMSPEDSSIYLCSVAEGQQPQHFGDGTRLSIL.

This clone appeared once. This chain uses TRBV28 with TRBJ2-7; D uncertain. V lost 3 bases and J 3 bases, leaving 9 bases between the germline ends. Germline V gives CDR1 MDHEN, CDR2 SYDVKM. The CDR3 contains 13 residues. CDR3 in amino acids: CASSFNNRYEQYF. The DNA for the CDR3 is TGTGCCAGCAGTTTCAACAACCGCTACGAGCAGTACTTC.

The genes are TRBV12-5 and TRBJ2-7; unclear D gene. CDR3 length: 13 residues. The ends were cut back, 1 base at V and 3 bases at J, with 7 bases in the middle. Germline loops: CDR1 LGHNT, CDR2 FRNRAP. This CDR3 reads CASGLDLGYEQYF. CDR3 in DNA: TGTGCTAGTGGTTTGGACCTAGGCTACGAGCAGTACTTC.

The rearrangement joins TRBV5-4 to TRBJ2-2; D is possibly TRBD1 (6 bases). Trimming pared 4 bases from V and 1 base from J, leaving 11 bases between. From germline, CDR1 is SGHNT and CDR2 YYREEE (reference sequence). The CDR3 extends over 15 amino acids. The CDR3 nucleotides read TGTGCCAGCAGCCTAATGACAGGGAACACCGGGGAGCTGTTTTTT. Translation: CASSLMTGNTGELFF.

This sequence joins TRBV5-4 and TRBJ1-2, with TRBD1 as a possible D gene (5 bases). CDR1 and CDR2 (germline): SGHNT, YYREEE (reference sequence). The CDR3 is 16 amino acids. Trimming stripped 0 bases from V and 6 bases from J, with 18 bases between. The CDR3 spells CASSLDPSRWGDGYTF. The CDR3 DNA reads TGTGCCAGCAGCTTGGACCCTAGTCGCTGGGGGGATGGCTACACCTTC. The complete variable domain, with remaining parts taken from reference TRBV5-4 and TRBJ1-2, reads ETGVTQSPTHLIKTRGQQVTLRCSSQSGHNTVSWYQQALGQGPQFIFQYYREEENGRGNFPPRFSGLQFPNYSSELNVNALELDDSALYLCASSLDPSRWGDGYTFGSGTRLTVV.

CDR3 sequence (DNA): TGTGCCAGCAGCTTAGTGGGTGTCTCCTACAATGAGCAGTTCTTC. This gives the protein CASSLVGVSYNEQFF. V gene TRBV11-2 combines with J gene TRBJ2-1; no firm D call. The CDR3 has 15 amino acids. Trimming removed 1 base at V and 0 bases at J, with 7 bases between. Germline V gene lookup returns CDR1 SGHAT and CDR2 FQNNGV.